The following is a T cell receptor beta chain sequence with its context. Antigen: not known. These data come from a study of T-cell reconstitution after alpha-beta-depleted transplantation in children. Researchers prepared the TCRbeta library using unique molecular identifiers, the study reports. TCRdb recomputed calls from the PCR reads with MiXCR, one row per CDR3 protein. The sample has 450,000 to 700,000 distinct CDR3 sequences, over 20% seen once. Study-wide points: Alpha-beta T cells present about two months after transplant were reported to originate from several hundred expanded graft clones. Some patients' high day-60 TCRbeta diversity was attributed to recipient cells surviving conditioning. Fresh T-cell production supplied most of the T-cell counts and diversity seen one year after transplant.

V lost 0 bases, J lost 2 bases, and 9 bases lay in between. The CDR3 covers 15 residues. CDR1 and CDR2 (germline): SGHRS, YFSETQ. The sequence derives from a boy less than two years old with Wiskott-Aldrich syndrome, due to receive a stem cell transplant. The rearrangement joins TRBV5-1 to TRBJ2-1; D unclear. The sample in question was PBMCs, obtained before TCRalphabeta/CD19-depleted stem cell transplant. CDR3 nucleotide sequence: TGCGCCAGCAGCTTGGATTATGTGGCCTACAATGAGCAGTTCTTC. Protein: CASSLDYVAYNEQFF.